Shown below are 9 T cell receptor beta chains from a single sample sequenced in a study of metastatic and nonmetastatic thyroid tumors (TCRdb year 2020). None of the patients had been given any treatment before thyroid surgery. The library was built by means of PCR. Sequencing relied on an Illumina HiSeq 4000. TCRdb handled the public reads itself, with Q25 trimming in fastp and clone calling in MiXCR, and kept productive beta chains. Recorded for this sample are 6,000 or so clones; more than 15% of them occurred a single time. Jointly, the top ten make up over 8.5% of the sample. The sequencing input was tumor tissue. The receptors shown here come from a male donor with papillary thyroid cancer or a benign thyroid nodule (not recorded which). Some clones in this sample may be carry-over from other donors' samples.

V is TRBV6-2 or TRBV6-3 and J is TRBJ1-5; D perhaps matches TRBD1 (6 bases). Between the trimmed V and J ends, which lost 4 bases and 8 bases, there was a span of 15 bases. Per germline, CDR1 MNHEY and CDR2 SVGEGT. CDR3 size: 14 residues. The DNA for the CDR3 is TGTGCCAGCAGTTTTATGACAGGAGTGAAGCCCCAGCATTTT. Translating gives CASSFMTGVKPQHF.

This clone showed up many times. This sequence joins TRBV2 and TRBJ2-3; D may be TRBD1 (7 bases). V was pared by 1 base and J by 4 bases, with 18 bases between. CDR3 length: 17 residues. Germline loops: CDR1 SNHLY, CDR2 FYNNEI. This chain's CDR3 is CASSEVPTGRWADTQYF. The DNA for the CDR3 is TGTGCCAGCAGTGAAGTCCCGACAGGGAGGTGGGCAGATACGCAGTATTTT.

This clone was detected many times. The V and J genes are TRBV7-9 and TRBJ2-4; D is perhaps TRBD2 (6 bases). This CDR3 region has 14 residues. CDR1 SEHNR and CDR2 FQNEAQ come from the germline V gene (reference sequence). With 3 bases removed from V and 8 bases from J, the gap between germline ends came to 14 bases. Here the CDR3 reads CASSLRGGGDIQYF. The CDR3 DNA follows: TGTGCCAGCAGCTTGAGGGGAGGAGGGGACATTCAGTACTTC. Filled out from reference TRBV7-9 and TRBJ2-4, the complete variable domain reads DTGVSQNPRHKITKRGQNVTFRCDPISEHNRLYWYRQTLGQGPEFLTYFQNEAQLEKSRLLSDRFSAERPKGSFSTLEIQRTEQGDSAMYLCASSLRGGGDIQYFGAGTRLSVL.

This clone was observed once. The chain employs TRBV7-8 and TRBJ2-5; D not resolved. The CDR3 loop spans 14 amino acids. Deletions cut 4 bases from V and 7 bases from J, with 16 bases between. Germline CDR1 SGHVS, CDR2 FQNEAQ. CDR3 sequence (DNA): TGTGCCAGCAGCTCCTCAGGCGGCCTGGGGACCCAGTACTTC. Its translation: CASSSSGGLGTQYF. The variable domain in full, completed from reference TRBV7-8 and TRBJ2-5, reads GAGVSQSPRYKVAKRGQDVALRCDPISGHVSLFWYQQALGQGPEFLTYFQNEAQLDKSGLPSDRFFAERPEGSVSTLKIQRTQQEDSAVYLCASSSSGGLGTQYFGPGTRLLVL.

To note about this clone: The junction departs from the called germline gene at one end, perhaps through a read error. This rearrangement joins TRBV6-4 to TRBJ2-3; 8 bases match TRBD2. The CDR3 is 18 amino acids. CDR1 is MRHNA and CDR2 is SNTAGT in the germline V gene. The chain's CDR3 is CASSEYKPWREVTYTQYF. CDR3 DNA: TGTGCCAGCAGTGAATACAAACCCTGGCGGGAGGTCACATATACGCAGTACTTT.

By frequency in the sample, this clone is medium-sized. The chain is built from TRBV2 and TRBJ2-3, with 8 bases lining up with TRBD2. The CDR3 sequence is 15 residues long. J gave up 7 bases and V 4 bases, and 10 bases lay outside the gene matches. The germline V gene encodes CDR1 SNHLY and CDR2 FYNNEI. The DNA for the CDR3 is TGTGCCAGCAGTGCCCGTGACGGGGGGGTGAATACGCAGTATTTT. It yields the protein CASSARDGGVNTQYF.

This clone came up a few times. The rearrangement links TRBV6-1 to TRBJ1-1, with D perhaps TRBD1 (6 bases). V was pared by 5 bases and J by 8 bases, with 15 bases between. The germline CDR1 and CDR2 sequences are MNHNS and SASEGT. CDR3 length equals 13 residues. The CDR3 DNA follows: TGTGCCAGCAGTTGGGCGGGGGGCCAGGAAGCTTTCTTT. It translates to CASSWAGGQEAFF.

This clone qualifies as medium-sized. The chain recombines TRBV6-1 with TRBJ2-1; 8 bases are a match to TRBD2. Germline values: CDR1 MNHNS, CDR2 SASEGT. The V segment lost 7 bases and the J segment 6 bases; nucleotides outside the gene matches: 5. The CDR3 runs 13 residues. CDR3 sequence: CASTTGTSNEQFF. The CDR3 DNA reads TGTGCCAGCACCACCGGGACTAGCAATGAGCAGTTCTTC.

This sequence joins TRBV6-4 and TRBJ2-3; 9 bases line up with TRBD2. This CDR3 has 16 residues. The germline CDR1 and CDR2 sequences are MRHNA and SNTAGT. V trimming: 0 bases; J trimming: 5 bases; junction bases outside the gene matches: 6. CDR3 loop: CASSDSATSGLDTQYF. For the CDR3, the DNA is TGTGCCAGCAGTGACTCAGCTACTAGCGGGTTAGATACGCAGTATTTT.